This passage covers 10 T cell receptor beta chains from one sample sequenced in a study of cytomegalovirus exposure and HLA in healthy donors. 13 Jbeta primers and 60 Vbeta primers were used for the PCR. Repertoires were generated with immunoSEQ multiplex PCR, while TCRdb's copy carries only in-frame clones and drops some. Of 130,000 to 150,000 clones listed, under 85% were seen once; the top ten hold about 6.7%. Sequenced: PBMCs. Every receptor here comes from a woman aged 40-49 years in good health and CMV-seropositive.

This sequence joins TRBV25-1 and TRBJ1-2; D is possibly TRBD1 (6 bases). V was pared by 3 bases and J by 6 bases, with 14 bases between. The CDR3 has 14 amino acids. Germline lookup yields CDR1 MGHDK and CDR2 SYGVNS. CDR3 sequence reads: CASSESGGADGYTF. CDR3 sequence (DNA): TGTGCCAGCAGTGAGTCGGGGGGCGCGGATGGCTACACCTTC.

The DNA of the CDR3 is TGTGCCAGCAGCCCGACTGGGGACAGGTCTAATGGCTACACCTTC. This translates into CASSPTGDRSNGYTF. The chain couples TRBV7-3 to TRBJ1-2; TRBD1 matches at 8 bases. Per the germline V gene, CDR1 is SGHTA and CDR2 is FQGTGA. This CDR3 contains 15 residues. Trimming took 5 bases from V and 6 from J; bases not matched to a gene: 11.

The chain uses TRBV2 and TRBJ2-5, with 7 bases lining up with TRBD2. V lost 6 bases, J lost 4 bases, and 8 bases stayed unmatched. This CDR3 contains 14 residues. In germline, CDR1 is SNHLY, CDR2 FYNNEI. The CDR3 here is CASSRTGGGETQYF. CDR3 coding DNA: TGTGCCAGCAGCCGAACGGGCGGGGGAGAGACCCAGTACTTC.

The V and J genes are TRBV2 and TRBJ2-7, with 10 positions matching TRBD1. J gave up 6 bases and V 8 bases, and 7 bases lay outside the gene matches. The CDR3 totals 13 residues. Germline V CDR1 and CDR2: SNHLY, FYNNEI. Written as DNA, the CDR3 is TGTGCCAGCTCGACAGGGGGCCCAGGCGAGCAGTACTTC. Encoded protein: CASSTGGPGEQYF.

V is TRBV5-4 and J is TRBJ2-5, with 10 bases that match TRBD2. Germline V lookup: CDR1 SGHNT, CDR2 YYREEE (reference sequence). J was trimmed by 6 bases and V by 0 bases; bases with no gene match: 8. The CDR3 has 16 amino acids. Here the CDR3 DNA reads TGTGCCAGCAGCTTGGGCAGCGGGGGGGCGGGGAAGACCCAGTACTTC. Its translation: CASSLGSGGAGKTQYF. Variable domain in full (rest from reference TRBV5-4 and TRBJ2-5): ETGVTQSPTHLIKTRGQQVTLRCSSQSGHNTVSWYQQALGQGPQFIFQYYREEENGRGNFPPRFSGLQFPNYSSELNVNALELDDSALYLCASSLGSGGAGKTQYFGPGTRLLVL.

The V call is TRBV19, the J call TRBJ1-2; D might be TRBD1 (5 bases). Trimming cost V 6 bases and J 2 bases, with 16 bases left between them. The germline V gene encodes CDR1 LNHDA and CDR2 SQIVND (reference sequence). This CDR3 region has 15 residues. In nucleotides, the CDR3 is TGTGCCAGTAGCGAAAATGGGGGGGGGAACTATGGCTACACCTTC. This codes for CASSENGGGNYGYTF.

This chain joins TRBV28 and TRBJ1-1; D might be TRBD1 (6 bases). The CDR3 extends over 14 amino acids. The V gene's germline CDR1 is MDHEN and CDR2 SYDVKM. V was pared by 4 bases and J by 0 bases, with 9 bases between. The DNA for the CDR3 is TGTGCCAGCAGTTCAGGGGCGATGAACACTGAAGCTTTCTTT. Translated: CASSSGAMNTEAFF.

The gene calls are TRBV19 and TRBJ2-3, with 10 nucleotides matching TRBD1. CDR1 and CDR2 (germline): LNHDA, SQIVND (reference sequence). The CDR3 totals 13 residues. The ends lost 10 bases at V and 4 bases at J; junction bases unmatched: 5. CDR3 sequence reads: CATRDRGADTQYF. The CDR3 DNA sequence: TGTGCCACCCGGGACAGGGGCGCAGATACGCAGTATTTT.

This chain connects TRBV5-4 to TRBJ2-5; 11 bases map to TRBD2. The ends lost 1 base at V and 5 bases at J; junction bases unmatched: 4. Germline values: CDR1 SGHNT, CDR2 YYREEE (reference sequence). CDR3 length: 15 residues. Written as DNA, the CDR3 is TGTGCCAGCAGCTTGTATTCTAGCGGGAGGGAGACCCAGTACTTC. Translating gives CASSLYSSGRETQYF.

The V call is TRBV5-1, the J call TRBJ1-2, with D possibly TRBD1 on 5 matching bases. CDR1 and CDR2 from the germline V gene are SGHRS and YFSETQ. The V end was cut by 4 bases, the J end by 8 bases, with 12 bases between. This CDR3 has 12 amino acids. The chain's CDR3 is CASSADQGGYTF. The CDR3 DNA reads as TGCGCCAGCAGCGCGGACCAGGGCGGCTACACCTTC.